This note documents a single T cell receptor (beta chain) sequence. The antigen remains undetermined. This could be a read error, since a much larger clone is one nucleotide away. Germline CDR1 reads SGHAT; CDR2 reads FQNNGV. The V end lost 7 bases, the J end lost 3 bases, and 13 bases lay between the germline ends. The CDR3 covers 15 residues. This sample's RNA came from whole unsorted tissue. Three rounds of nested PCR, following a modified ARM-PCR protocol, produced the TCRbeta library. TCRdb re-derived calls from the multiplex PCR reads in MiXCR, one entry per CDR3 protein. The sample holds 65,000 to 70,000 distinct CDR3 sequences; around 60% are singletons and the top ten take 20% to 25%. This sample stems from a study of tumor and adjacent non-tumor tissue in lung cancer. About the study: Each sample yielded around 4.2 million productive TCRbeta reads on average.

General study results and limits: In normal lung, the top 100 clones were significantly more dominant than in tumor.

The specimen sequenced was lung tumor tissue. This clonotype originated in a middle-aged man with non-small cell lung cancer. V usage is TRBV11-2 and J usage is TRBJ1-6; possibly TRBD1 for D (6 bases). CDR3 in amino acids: CASISGHNYNSPLHF. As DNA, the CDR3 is TGTGCCAGCATCTCGGGACACAACTATAATTCACCCCTCCACTTT.